What follows are 31 T cell receptor beta chains derived from one specimen sequenced in a study of early T cells in non-severe SARS-CoV-2 infection. TCRdb analysed the 5' RACE reads with MiXCR anew, one entry per CDR3 protein. The table includes more than 65,000 distinct CDR3 sequences, around 15% detected once. The sample consisted of whole blood, taken at baseline. The receptors were sampled from an adult who was a healthcare worker with PCR-confirmed SARS-CoV-2 infection or an uninfected control (not recorded which).

This clonotype has just one count. The V gene is TRBV21-1, the J gene TRBJ1-1; whether TRBD1, the table's D call, matches the DNA was not checked. TRBV21-1 is noted as a pseudogene. This CDR3 region has 15 residues. The CDR3 region has the DNA TGTGCCAGCAGCCAAGGACAGGGGCCGAACACTGAAGCTTTCTTT. This gives the protein CASSQGQGPNTEAFF.

A few counts support this clonotype. The rearrangement uses TRBV2 and TRBJ2-3; 7 bases fit TRBD1. The CDR3 runs 15 residues. Germline trimming cut 2 bases from V and 5 bases from J; bases unmatched to any gene: 7. Germline V gene sequence: CDR1 SNHLY, CDR2 FYNNEI. The CDR3 reads CASSENQGVGDTQYF. The CDR3 DNA reads TGTGCCAGCAGTGAAAATCAGGGGGTAGGAGATACGCAGTATTTT.

The chain uses TRBV12-3 or TRBV12-4 and TRBJ2-3; 7 bases map to TRBD2. V lost 5 bases and J lost 6; bases outside the gene matches: 11. CDR3 length equals 15 residues. The CDR3 loop is CASSTRGGSGDTQYF. The CDR3 DNA follows: TGTGCCAGCAGTACGAGGGGCGGGAGCGGTGATACGCAGTATTTT.

This clonotype was recorded a few times. The CDR3 DNA follows: TGTGCCAGCAGTTTAATCGGGACGAACCGACAAGAGACCCAGTACTTC. This translates into CASSLIGTNRQETQYF. The J gene is TRBJ2-5, the V gene TRBV28, with D perhaps given as TRBD1 or TRBD2 (5 bases each). From germline, CDR1 is MDHEN and CDR2 SYDVKM. The germline V and J ends were trimmed by 2 bases and 2 bases, with 15 bases remaining between them. This CDR3 spans 16 amino acids.

This clonotype was seen ten or more times. The chain links TRBV19 to TRBJ2-5, with D maybe TRBD1 (5 bases). V was pared by 5 bases and J by 1 base, with 14 bases between. Germline CDR1 LNHDA, CDR2 SQIVND (reference sequence). The CDR3 has 15 residues. The CDR3 nucleotides are TGTGCCAGTAGTGACCCGGCGGACACCCAAGAGACCCAGTACTTC. Protein product: CASSDPADTQETQYF.

This clonotype was found a few times. The chain is built from TRBV5-5 and TRBJ2-1; 10 bases are shared with TRBD2. Per the germline V gene, CDR1 is SGHKS and CDR2 is YYEKEE (reference sequence). The trim removed 3 bases at V and 7 bases at J, leaving 10 bases unmatched. The CDR3 is 16 amino acids. The CDR3, as DNA: TGTGCCAGCAGCTCTCTAGCGGGAGTATCCCGGAATGAGCAGTTCTTC. Translation gives CASSSLAGVSRNEQFF.

This clonotype was seen only a few times. The CDR3 coding sequence is TGTGCCAGTAGTATCGTGGCGGGAGGGCGCGAGCAGTACTTC. Its protein product is CASSIVAGGREQYF. V is TRBV19 and J is TRBJ2-7, with 9 bases aligning to TRBD2. Germline CDR1 reads LNHDA; CDR2 reads SQIVND (reference sequence). The ends lost 3 bases at V and 6 bases at J; junction bases unmatched: 6. The CDR3 runs to 14 residues. Together with reference TRBV19 and TRBJ2-7, the CDR3 gives the full variable domain: DGGITQSPKYLFRKEGQNVTLSCEQNLNHDAMYWYRQDPGQGLRLIYYSQIVNDFQKGDIAEGYSVSREKKESFPLTVTSAQKNPTAFYLCASSIVAGGREQYFGPGTRLTVT.

V is TRBV12-3 or TRBV12-4 and J is TRBJ2-5; weak D call: TRBD2 (7 bases). There are 14 residues in the CDR3. Trimming stripped 6 bases from V and 1 base from J, with 12 bases between. The CDR3 DNA reads TGTGCCAGCAGCGGGGGGCACCCCCAAGAGACCCAGTACTTC. It translates to CASSGGHPQETQYF.

The V and J genes are TRBV19 and TRBJ1-1; D uncertain. The CDR3 has 12 amino acids. The V end was cut by 3 bases, the J end by 14 bases, with 16 bases between. Per the germline V gene, CDR1 is LNHDA and CDR2 is SQIVND (reference sequence). CDR3 sequence reads: CASSMFSDRAFF. The CDR3 DNA follows: TGTGCCAGTAGTATGTTCTCAGACCGAGCATTCTTT.

This clonotype has a handful of counts. The chain couples TRBV27 to TRBJ2-1; 13 nucleotides match TRBD2. This CDR3 is 16 amino acids long. J gave up 9 bases and V 1 base, and 6 bases lay outside the gene matches. Germline CDR1 reads MNHEY; CDR2 reads SMNVEV (reference sequence). CDR3 loop: CASSLWTSGSVPEQFF. DNA for the CDR3: TGTGCCAGCAGTTTATGGACTAGCGGGAGTGTTCCTGAGCAGTTCTTC.

This clonotype was counted a few times. The rearrangement joins TRBV29-1 to TRBJ2-1; 12 bases line up with TRBD2. CDR1 and CDR2 (germline): SQVTM, ANQGSEA. The CDR3 spans 14 residues. Trimming cost V 7 bases and J 8 bases; bases outside gene matches: 9. CDR3 protein: CSATLGLAGHEQFF. The CDR3 DNA follows: TGCAGCGCCACACTAGGACTAGCGGGACATGAGCAGTTCTTC.

This clonotype turned up a few times. The rearrangement uses TRBV3-1 and TRBJ2-2, with 14 bases that match TRBD2. V trimming: 1 base; J trimming: 4 bases; junction bases outside the gene matches: 5. The CDR3 has 18 amino acids. CDR1 is LGHDT and CDR2 is YNNKEL in the germline V gene (reference sequence). Here the CDR3 reads CASSQVGLAGGRTGELFF. CDR3 nucleotide sequence: TGTGCCAGCAGCCAAGTAGGACTAGCGGGAGGCCGCACCGGGGAGCTGTTTTTT.

This clonotype was observed a handful of times. This chain uses TRBV18 with TRBJ2-7; 10 nucleotides line up with TRBD1. J lost 3 bases, V lost 6 bases, and 8 bases had no gene match. The CDR3 is made up of 15 amino acids. Per the germline V gene, CDR1 is KGHSH and CDR2 is LQKENI. CDR3 amino acids: CASSPVRTGGYEQYF. In nucleotides, the CDR3 is TGTGCCAGCTCCCCAGTCCGGACAGGGGGCTACGAGCAGTACTTC.

This clonotype occurred a few times. The V call is TRBV6-5, the J call TRBJ2-2; possibly TRBD1 or TRBD2 for D (5 bases each). V lost 6 bases to trimming and J lost 3 bases, with 14 bases between them. Germline CDR1 reads MNHEY; CDR2 reads SVGAGI. The CDR3 spans 15 residues. CDR3 amino acids: CASRPPGTYTGELFF. The CDR3, as DNA: TGTGCCAGCAGACCCCCCGGGACCTACACCGGGGAGCTGTTTTTT.

This clonotype has only a few counts. V is TRBV6-5 and J is TRBJ2-2, with 8 bases aligning to TRBD1. The germline V gene has CDR1 MNHEY and CDR2 SVGAGI. There are 14 residues in the CDR3. J gave up 2 bases and V 5 bases, and 1 base lay outside the gene matches. The CDR3 reads CASSDRGNTGELFF. Here the CDR3 DNA reads TGTGCCAGCAGTGACAGGGGAAACACCGGGGAGCTGTTTTTT.

The gene calls are TRBV5-1 and TRBJ2-7; 8 nucleotides align to TRBD1. Per the germline V gene, CDR1 is SGHRS and CDR2 is YFSETQ. Trimming at V came to 4 bases and at J to 5 bases, leaving 8 bases not matched to a gene. This CDR3 spans 14 amino acids. Here the CDR3 reads CASSQTGGLNEQYF. CDR3 bases: TGCGCCAGCAGCCAAACAGGGGGATTAAACGAGCAGTACTTC.

Ten or more counts support this clonotype. The V gene is TRBV7-9, the J gene TRBJ2-1; 8 positions agree with TRBD1. With 1 base clipped from V and 9 bases from J, the junction kept 2 bases outside the gene matches. This CDR3 spans 13 amino acids. The germline V gene encodes CDR1 SEHNR and CDR2 FQNEAQ (reference sequence). The DNA of the CDR3 is TGTGCCAGCAGCTTAGGACAGGGGATTGAGCAGTTCTTC. Translation gives CASSLGQGIEQFF.

The chain combines TRBV6-6 with TRBJ2-2; 8 nucleotides match TRBD1. With V trimmed by 6 bases and J by 4 bases, 7 bases remained unmatched. This CDR3 region has 15 residues. Germline CDR1 is MNHNY and CDR2 is SVGAGI (reference sequence). The CDR3 nucleotides are TGTGCCAGCAGACGGGACAGGCAATCCACCGGGGAGCTGTTTTTT. Translated: CASRRDRQSTGELFF.

This clonotype showed up just a few times. This chain links TRBV24-1 with TRBJ2-1; 9 bases align to TRBD2. The CDR3 covers 15 residues. The V gene end was trimmed by 4 bases and the J gene end by 8 bases; junction bases not matched to a gene: 8. The germline gives CDR1 KGHDR, CDR2 SFDVKD. CDR3 residues: CATSDPLAGMYEQFF. The DNA of the CDR3 is TGTGCCACCAGTGACCCCCTAGCGGGAATGTATGAGCAGTTCTTC.

In this sample, this clonotype turned up a few times. The rearrangement links TRBV6-1 to TRBJ2-4; D not resolved. V gave up 1 base and J gave up 0 bases, with 7 bases separating them. The CDR3 is made up of 15 amino acids. CDR1 and CDR2 from the germline V gene are MNHNS and SASEGT. The CDR3 spells CASSEDRGAKNIQYF. The CDR3 region has the DNA TGTGCCAGCAGTGAAGACAGAGGAGCCAAAAACATTCAGTACTTC.

This clonotype is deemed medium-sized. The chain is built from TRBV4-1 and TRBJ2-1, with 14 bases aligning to TRBD2. This CDR3 is built from 16 residues. Trimming cost V 4 bases and J 6 bases; bases outside gene matches: 5. CDR1 is MGHRA and CDR2 is YSYEKL in the germline V gene. The CDR3 DNA reads TGCGCCAGCAGCCCCCAGGGGACTAGCGGGAGCAATGAGCAGTTCTTC. Its protein product is CASSPQGTSGSNEQFF.

This clonotype has a handful of counts. The V call is TRBV12-3 or TRBV12-4, the J call TRBJ2-1; D unresolved. V lost 7 bases and J lost 0, with 16 bases in between. The CDR3 has 16 amino acids. This CDR3 is CASTPLGESSYNEQFF. Written as DNA, the CDR3 is TGTGCCAGCACCCCGCTTGGCGAGAGCTCCTACAATGAGCAGTTCTTC.

Ten or more counts support this clonotype. CDR3 loop: CASSYHVSADNEQFF. CDR3 nucleotide sequence: TGTGCCAGCAGCTACCACGTGTCAGCCGACAATGAGCAGTTCTTC. The chain employs TRBV7-6 and TRBJ2-1, with D uncertain. Per the germline V gene, CDR1 is SGHVS and CDR2 is FNYEAQ. Trimming cost V 4 bases and J 5 bases, with 15 bases left between them. CDR3 length: 15 residues.

This CDR3 reads CASSDRVQEEKLFF. The CDR3 DNA reads TGTGCCAGTAGCGACAGGGTACAAGAAGAAAAACTGTTTTTT. The rearrangement joins TRBV19 to TRBJ1-4; 7 bases are shared with TRBD1. The CDR3 contains 14 residues. The germline V gene has CDR1 LNHDA and CDR2 SQIVND (reference sequence). V trimming: 6 bases; J trimming: 8 bases; junction bases outside the gene matches: 9. The whole variable domain, filled in from reference TRBV19 and TRBJ1-4, reads DGGITQSPKYLFRKEGQNVTLSCEQNLNHDAMYWYRQDPGQGLRLIYYSQIVNDFQKGDIAEGYSVSREKKESFPLTVTSAQKNPTAFYLCASSDRVQEEKLFFGSGTQLSVL.

This sequence joins TRBV28 and TRBJ2-3, with 14 nucleotides matching TRBD2. V gave up 2 bases and J gave up 6 bases; unmatched junction bases: 25. The CDR3 contains 23 residues. Per the germline V gene, CDR1 is MDHEN and CDR2 is SYDVKM. The CDR3 here is CASSLNLKGTTGLAGALRDTQYF. CDR3 nucleotides: TGTGCCAGCAGTTTAAACCTAAAGGGCACTACGGGACTAGCGGGGGCCTTGCGTGATACGCAGTATTTT.

This clonotype has a handful of counts. The gene calls are TRBV20-1 and TRBJ1-3; TRBD1 agrees at 9 bases. J gave up 1 base and V 1 base, and 14 bases lay outside the gene matches. The CDR3 is made up of 19 amino acids. Germline CDR1 is DFQATT and CDR2 is SNEGSKA (reference sequence). CDR3 in amino acids: CSARGVGTGLGTSGNTIYF. The CDR3, as DNA: TGCAGTGCTAGAGGTGTGGGGACAGGGTTGGGTACTTCTGGAAACACCATATATTTT.

The gene calls are TRBV4-1 and TRBJ2-1; tentative D call: TRBD1 (6 bases). The germline gives CDR1 MGHRA, CDR2 YSYEKL. CDR3 length equals 13 residues. V was shortened by 4 bases and J by 12 bases, with 16 bases between the two germline ends. In DNA, the CDR3 is TGCGCCAGCAGCCCCCAACCGGGACAACCGCAGTTCTTC. Protein: CASSPQPGQPQFF.

This clonotype was recorded at least ten times. This chain joins TRBV4-2 and TRBJ1-5; no reliable D call. The CDR3 loop spans 15 amino acids. The germline gives CDR1 LGHNA, CDR2 YNFKEQ. V gave up 0 bases and J gave up 3 bases, with 9 bases separating them. This CDR3 reads CASSQDYNSNQPQHF. The CDR3 DNA is TGTGCCAGCAGCCAAGACTACAACTCCAATCAGCCCCAGCATTTT.

The V gene is TRBV29-1, the J gene TRBJ2-7, with a tentative D call TRBD1 (5 bases). In germline, CDR1 is SQVTM, CDR2 ANQGSEA. CDR3 length equals 12 residues. V dropped 4 bases and J dropped 2 bases, with 9 bases sitting between them. The CDR3 spells CSVVAGPYEQYF. Written as DNA, the CDR3 is TGCAGCGTTGTCGCAGGGCCCTACGAGCAGTACTTC.

This clonotype has at least ten counts. The V gene is TRBV5-1, the J gene TRBJ1-1, with D maybe TRBD1 (6 bases). Germline V gene data show CDR1 as SGHRS and CDR2 as YFSETQ. This CDR3 contains 15 residues. The V end was cut by 0 bases, the J end by 0 bases, with 9 bases between. CDR3 bases: TGCGCCAGCAGCTTGGCCGGACAGATGAACACTGAAGCTTTCTTT. This translates into CASSLAGQMNTEAFF. Filled out from reference TRBV5-1 and TRBJ1-1, the complete variable domain reads KAGVTQTPRYLIKTRGQQVTLSCSPISGHRSVSWYQQTPGQGLQFLFEYFSETQRNKGNFPGRFSGRQFSNSRSEMNVSTLELGDSALYLCASSLAGQMNTEAFFGQGTRLTVV.

This clonotype was recorded at least ten times. V gene TRBV12-3 or TRBV12-4 combines with J gene TRBJ1-6; D not certain. The CDR3 consists of 13 residues. Trimming took 8 bases from V and 6 from J, leaving 11 bases between them. For the CDR3, the DNA is TGTGCCAGCGCCCCCCTTCCTAATTCACCCCTCCACTTT. Protein product: CASAPLPNSPLHF.